This is a list of T cell receptor beta chains from one sample in a study of T-cell memory formation after mild COVID-19. MiXCR, run by TCRdb on the 5' RACE reads, gives a single entry per CDR3 protein. The profile shows 350,000 to 500,000 distinct CDR3 sequences, over 15% of them singletons. Specimen: PBMCs or a T cell subset sorted from them (not recorded which). These receptors were obtained from a young man who had mild COVID-19 (a few samples of this study predate the infection). Cell type and time point are not known. Both conserved end residues are part of each CDR3. D genes are given only for firm matches. The size entry is marked missing in some rows and otherwise reads once, few, many or a size class.

.,.,TRBJ1-2,TRBV7-8,TGTGCCAGCAGCATAGGGGGCTATGGCTACACCTTC,CASSIGGYGYTF
.,.,TRBJ2-2,TRBV29-1,TGCAGCGTACAGGATCCCGGGGAGCTGTTTTTT,CSVQDPGELFF
few,.,TRBJ2-3,TRBV29-1,TGCAGCGTGGACGCACTAGGAACAGATACGCAGTATTTT,CSVDALGTDTQYF
.,.,TRBJ2-7,TRBV5-1,TGCGCCAGCCCGGCTTTTCGCGAGCAGTACTTC,CASPAFREQYF
many,.,TRBJ1-1,TRBV10-3,TGTGCCATCAGTGTAAGGGCAGATAACACTGAAGCTTTCTTT,CAISVRADNTEAFF
few,.,TRBJ2-5,TRBV7-2,TGTGCCAGCAGTTTCAGGAACCTCCAGGAGACCCAGTACTTC,CASSFRNLQETQYF
.,.,TRBJ2-7,TRBV10-2,TGCGCCAGCGTGGGTGACTCCTACGAGCAGTACTTC,CASVGDSYEQYF
few,TRBD1,TRBJ1-4,TRBV11-2,TGTGCCAGCAGCTTAAACAGGGGTGAAAAACTGTTTTTT,CASSLNRGEKLFF
.,TRBD1,TRBJ1-5,TRBV6-1,TGTGCCAGCAGTGACAGGGGGACGCTTGGCAATCAGCCCCAGCATTTT,CASSDRGTLGNQPQHF
few,.,TRBJ2-1,TRBV6-2/TRBV6-3,TGTGCCAGCAGTTACGTCGGGAATGAGCAGTTCTTC,CASSYVGNEQFF
.,.,TRBJ2-2,TRBV7-7,TGTGCCAGCAGCAGCGACTGGCCCGGGGAGCTGTTTTTT,CASSSDWPGELFF
few,.,TRBJ2-3,TRBV7-2,TGTGCCAGCAGCCCAAAAATGGGGACGGGTGGAGATACGCAGTATTTT,CASSPKMGTGGDTQYF
few,.,TRBJ1-5,TRBV20-1,TGCAGTGCCATCTCTGGGGGGAAAAGCAATCAGCCCCAGCATTTT,CSAISGGKSNQPQHF
.,.,TRBJ2-1,TRBV6-4,TGTGCCAGCAGTCCTGAGCTAGATTACAATGAGCAGTTCTTC,CASSPELDYNEQFF
few,.,TRBJ1-2,TRBV5-1,TGCGCCAGCAGCACCGACAGGACTCTGCAGTATGGCTACACCTTC,CASSTDRTLQYGYTF
few,.,TRBJ1-1,TRBV5-5,TGTGCCAGCAGCTTGGACGAGGGAACTCGAGCTTTCTTT,CASSLDEGTRAFF
.,.,TRBJ2-5,TRBV20-1,TGCAGTGCCCCCGGCAGGTTGAGGGAGACCCAGTACTTC,CSAPGRLRETQYF
.,.,TRBJ1-2,TRBV7-9,TGTGCCAGCACCGACCGGGACAACTATGGCTACACCTTC,CASTDRDNYGYTF
.,.,TRBJ2-7,TRBV20-1,TGCAGTGCTAGATTATCCTTGACAGGCTCCTACGAGCAGTACTTC,CSARLSLTGSYEQYF
few,.,TRBJ2-5,TRBV9,TGTGCCAGCAGCGTCCTTGGGACACCCCAAGAGACCCAGTACTTC,CASSVLGTPQETQYF
few,.,TRBJ1-2,TRBV19,TGTGCCAGTAGTTCTACAGTAGCTAACTATGGCTACACCTTC,CASSSTVANYGYTF
.,.,TRBJ2-1,TRBV30,TGTGCCTGGAGTGAATACGAGCGGGCCGAATCTTTC,CAWSEYERAESF
.,.,TRBJ2-7,TRBV30,TGTGCCTGGAGTGTACTTGGCGGCCCCTCCTACGAGCAGTACTTC,CAWSVLGGPSYEQYF
.,.,TRBJ1-5,TRBV18,TGTGCCAGCTCACCGGGGCAGGGAACGCGCAATCAGCCCCAGCATTTT,CASSPGQGTRNQPQHF
.,TRBD2,TRBJ2-2,TRBV6-6,TGTGCCAGCAGTTATACTGGACTAGCTATTCCCGGGGAGCTGTTTTTT,CASSYTGLAIPGELFF
few,TRBD1,TRBJ2-2,TRBV4-1,TGCGCCAGCAGCTTGGACAGGGAGGATTCCGGGGAGCTGTTTTTT,CASSLDREDSGELFF
.,.,TRBJ1-2,TRBV7-2,TGTGCCAGCAGCTTCACCCCACAGGCCTTTAACTATGGCTACACCTTC,CASSFTPQAFNYGYTF
.,.,TRBJ1-1,TRBV2,TGTGCCAGCAGTGTGCGGAGGGACACTGAAGCTTTCTTT,CASSVRRDTEAFF
.,.,TRBJ1-1,TRBV7-2,TGTGCCAGCAGCTCTCCGTCGGTGAGGGTAGCTTTCTTT,CASSSPSVRVAFF
few,.,TRBJ2-7,TRBV7-2,TGTGCCAGCAGCTTTGGGGGGGCCCACGAGCAGTACTTC,CASSFGGAHEQYF
few,.,TRBJ2-2,TRBV6-1,TGTGCCAGCAGTCCCCAGACCACCGGGGAGCTGTTTTTT,CASSPQTTGELFF
.,.,TRBJ2-2,TRBV29-1,TGCAGCGTTGTTAGCACCTGGGAGCTGTTTTTT,CSVVSTWELFF
few,.,TRBJ1-1,TRBV18,TGTGCCAGCTCTACACAGGCCCCAACAGTGGGAATCGAAGCTTTCTTT,CASSTQAPTVGIEAFF
.,.,TRBJ2-7,TRBV7-2,TGTGCCAGCAGCTTAGCCTGGGGCAGCGAGCAGTACTTC,CASSLAWGSEQYF
many,TRBD2,TRBJ2-5,TRBV7-2,TGTGCCAGCAGCTGGACGGCGGGGGTTGGGGAGACCCAGTACTTC,CASSWTAGVGETQYF
.,TRBD2,TRBJ2-7,TRBV20-1,TGCAGGGCGGGGGACTCCTACGAGCAGTACTTC,CRAGDSYEQYF
.,.,TRBJ1-5,TRBV9,TGTGCCAGCAGCGCGAGGGGAGAGAATCAGCCCCAGCATTTT,CASSARGENQPQHF
few,.,TRBJ1-2,TRBV11-2,TGTGCCAGCAGCTTAGATCGGGCCCCCAGAAACTATGGCTACACCTTC,CASSLDRAPRNYGYTF
.,.,TRBJ2-5,TRBV20-1,TGCAGTGCTAGAAATCAGAGGATAGGCCAAGAGACCCAGTACTTC,CSARNQRIGQETQYF
.,.,TRBJ1-1,TRBV29-1,TGCAGCGTTTTTCGTCAGGGCGGGACTGAAGCTTTCTTT,CSVFRQGGTEAFF
few,.,TRBJ1-2,TRBV7-2,TGTGCCAGCAGCCGATGGGCGTGGGGAGGTGGCTACACCTTC,CASSRWAWGGGYTF
many,.,TRBJ1-1,TRBV20-1,TGCAGTGCTAGTAGTCCCTCGGGCTACACTGAAGCTTTCTTT,CSASSPSGYTEAFF
.,.,TRBJ1-2,TRBV5-1,TGCGCCAGCAGCGTGGGAACAGGCTATGGCTACACCTTC,CASSVGTGYGYTF
.,.,TRBJ1-1,TRBV5-1,TGCGCCAGCAGTATAGGGGATATCGGCACTGAAGCTTTCTTT,CASSIGDIGTEAFF
few,TRBD2,TRBJ2-3,TRBV2,TGTGCCAGCAGTGTCCCCAGCGGGGGAGGAGATACGCAGTATTTT,CASSVPSGGGDTQYF
.,.,TRBJ2-2,TRBV5-5,TGTGCCAGCGAGGGGACTGGGGACACCGGGGAGCTGTTTTTT,CASEGTGDTGELFF
many,TRBD1,TRBJ1-5,TRBV20-1,TGCAGTGCTGCACAGGGGGCTGGTCAGCCCCAGCATTTT,CSAAQGAGQPQHF
few,.,TRBJ2-2,TRBV3-1,TGTGCCAGCAGCCCCACTCCCAGCACCGGGGAGCTGTTTTTT,CASSPTPSTGELFF
.,TRBD1,TRBJ1-6,TRBV7-3,TGTGCCAGCAGCTTGTCCGGGACAGGAGGGAATTCACCCCTCCACTTT,CASSLSGTGGNSPLHF
.,.,TRBJ2-5,TRBV21-1,TGTGGCTCAGAGGAGACCCAGTACTTC,CGSEETQYF
few,TRBD1,TRBJ1-6,TRBV6-2/TRBV6-3,TGTGCCAGCAGTTCACAGGGGGCGAGTAATTCACCCCTCCACTTT,CASSSQGASNSPLHF
.,TRBD2,TRBJ2-5,TRBV7-9,TGTGCCAGCAGCTTAGAGACTAGCGTGCAGTTAGAGACCCAGTACTTC,CASSLETSVQLETQYF
few,.,TRBJ2-5,TRBV12-3/TRBV12-4,TGTGCCAGCAGCAACTGGGGTGGTTGGCAAGAGACCCAGTACTTC,CASSNWGGWQETQYF